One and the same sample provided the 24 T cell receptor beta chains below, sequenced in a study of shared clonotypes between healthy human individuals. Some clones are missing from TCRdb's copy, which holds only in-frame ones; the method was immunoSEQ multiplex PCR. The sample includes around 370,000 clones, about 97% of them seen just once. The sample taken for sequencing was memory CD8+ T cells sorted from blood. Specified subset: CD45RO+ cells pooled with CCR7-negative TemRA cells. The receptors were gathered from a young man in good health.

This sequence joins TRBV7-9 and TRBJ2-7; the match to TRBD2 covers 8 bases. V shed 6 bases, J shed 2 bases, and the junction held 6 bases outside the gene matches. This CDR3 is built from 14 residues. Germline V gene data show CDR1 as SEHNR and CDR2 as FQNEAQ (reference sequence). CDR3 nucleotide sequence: TGTGCCAGCAGACGTGACGGGGGGGCCTACGAGCAGTACTTC. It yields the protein CASRRDGGAYEQYF.

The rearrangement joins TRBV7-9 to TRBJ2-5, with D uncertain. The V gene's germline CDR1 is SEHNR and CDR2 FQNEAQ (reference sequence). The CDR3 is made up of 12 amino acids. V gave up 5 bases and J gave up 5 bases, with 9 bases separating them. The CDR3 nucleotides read TGTGCCAGCAGCCCCCGGCGGGAGACCCAGTACTTC. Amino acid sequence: CASSPRRETQYF.

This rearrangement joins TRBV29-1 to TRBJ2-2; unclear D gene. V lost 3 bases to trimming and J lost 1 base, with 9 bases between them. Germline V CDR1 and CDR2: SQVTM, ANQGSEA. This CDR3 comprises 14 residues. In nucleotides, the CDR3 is TGCAGCGTTGAGTTGCTCCTGAACACCGGGGAGCTGTTTTTT. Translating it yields CSVELLLNTGELFF.

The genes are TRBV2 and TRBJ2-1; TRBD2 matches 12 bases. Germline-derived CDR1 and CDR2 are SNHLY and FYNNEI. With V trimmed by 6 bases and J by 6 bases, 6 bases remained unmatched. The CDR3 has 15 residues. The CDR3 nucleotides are TGTGCCAGCAGCAAGACTAGCGGGAGTTCCAATGAGCAGTTCTTC. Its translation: CASSKTSGSSNEQFF.

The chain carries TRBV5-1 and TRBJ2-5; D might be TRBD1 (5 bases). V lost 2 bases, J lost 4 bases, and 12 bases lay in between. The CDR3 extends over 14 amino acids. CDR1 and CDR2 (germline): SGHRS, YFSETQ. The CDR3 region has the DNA TGCGCCAGCAGCTTAAACGCAGGGCGAGAGACCCAGTACTTC. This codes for CASSLNAGRETQYF.

CDR3 nucleotide sequence: TGTGCCAGCAGCCCAAGGGGTTCTGAATACACAGATACGCAGTATTTT. Protein: CASSPRGSEYTDTQYF. V and J are TRBV4-2 and TRBJ2-3; weak D call: TRBD1 (5 bases). Trimming took 4 bases from V and 2 from J, leaving 16 bases between them. The germline V gene has CDR1 LGHNA and CDR2 YNFKEQ. This CDR3 has 16 residues.

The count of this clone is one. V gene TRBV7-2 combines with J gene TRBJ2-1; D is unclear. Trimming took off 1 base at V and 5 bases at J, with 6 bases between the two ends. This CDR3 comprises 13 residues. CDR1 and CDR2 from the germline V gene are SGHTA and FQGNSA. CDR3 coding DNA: TGTGCCAGCAGCTTAGATCAAGACAATGAGCAGTTCTTC. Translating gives CASSLDQDNEQFF.

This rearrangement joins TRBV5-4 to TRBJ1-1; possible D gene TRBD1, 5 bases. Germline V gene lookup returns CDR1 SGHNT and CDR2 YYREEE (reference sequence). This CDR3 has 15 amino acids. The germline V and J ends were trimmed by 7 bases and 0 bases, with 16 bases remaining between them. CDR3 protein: CASETIGTVNTEAFF. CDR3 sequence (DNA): TGTGCCAGCGAAACTATAGGGACGGTGAACACTGAAGCTTTCTTT.

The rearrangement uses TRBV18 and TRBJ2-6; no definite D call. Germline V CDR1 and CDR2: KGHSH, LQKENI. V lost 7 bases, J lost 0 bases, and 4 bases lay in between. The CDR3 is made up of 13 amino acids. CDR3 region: CASYRSGANVLTF. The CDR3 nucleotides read TGTGCCAGCTACCGCTCTGGGGCCAACGTCCTGACTTTC.

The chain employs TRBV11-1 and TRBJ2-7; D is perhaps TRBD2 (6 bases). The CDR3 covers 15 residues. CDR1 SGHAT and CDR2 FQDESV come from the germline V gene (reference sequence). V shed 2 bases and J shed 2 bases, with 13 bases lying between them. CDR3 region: CASSLSGSMTYEQYF. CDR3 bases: TGTGCCAGCAGCTTAAGCGGGTCCATGACCTACGAGCAGTACTTC.

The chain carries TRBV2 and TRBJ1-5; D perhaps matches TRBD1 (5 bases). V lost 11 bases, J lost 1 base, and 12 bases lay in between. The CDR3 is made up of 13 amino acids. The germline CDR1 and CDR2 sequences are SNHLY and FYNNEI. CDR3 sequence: CAGGGDSNQPQHF. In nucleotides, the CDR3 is TGTGCCGGGGGGGGAGACAGCAATCAGCCCCAGCATTTT.

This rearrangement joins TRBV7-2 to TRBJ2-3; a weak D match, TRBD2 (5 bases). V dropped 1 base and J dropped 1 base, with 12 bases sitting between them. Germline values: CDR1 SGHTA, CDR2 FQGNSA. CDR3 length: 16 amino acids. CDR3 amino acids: CASSLDPGWGTDTQYF. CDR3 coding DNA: TGTGCCAGCAGCTTAGATCCGGGATGGGGCACAGATACGCAGTATTTT.

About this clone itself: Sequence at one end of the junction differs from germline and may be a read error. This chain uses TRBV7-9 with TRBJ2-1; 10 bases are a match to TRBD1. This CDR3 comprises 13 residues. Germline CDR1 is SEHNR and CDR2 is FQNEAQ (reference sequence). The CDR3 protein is CAGRTGGYNEQFF. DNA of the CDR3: TGTGCCGGCAGGACAGGGGGCTACAATGAGCAGTTCTTC.

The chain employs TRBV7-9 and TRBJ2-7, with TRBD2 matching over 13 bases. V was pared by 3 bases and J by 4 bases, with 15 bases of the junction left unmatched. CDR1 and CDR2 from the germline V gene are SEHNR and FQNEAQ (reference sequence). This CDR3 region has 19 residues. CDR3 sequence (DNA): TGTGCCAGCAGCTTTACGGGACTAGCGGGGAGCCAGACCAAGTACGAGCAGTACTTC. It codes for CASSFTGLAGSQTKYEQYF.

The CDR3: CASSLQGGRAGEQYF. The CDR3, as DNA: TGTGCCAGCAGCCTACAGGGCGGGAGGGCCGGGGAGCAGTACTTC. The chain is built from TRBV7-9 and TRBJ2-7; the match to TRBD2 covers 9 bases. This CDR3 is built from 15 residues. Germline CDR1 reads SEHNR; CDR2 reads FQNEAQ (reference sequence). Germline trimming cut 5 bases from V and 7 bases from J; bases unmatched to any gene: 12. Full variable domain (rest looked up from reference TRBV7-9 and TRBJ2-7): DTGVSQNPRHKITKRGQNVTFRCDPISEHNRLYWYRQTLGQGPEFLTYFQNEAQLEKSRLLSDRFSAERPKGSFSTLEIQRTEQGDSAMYLCASSLQGGRAGEQYFGPGTRLTVT.

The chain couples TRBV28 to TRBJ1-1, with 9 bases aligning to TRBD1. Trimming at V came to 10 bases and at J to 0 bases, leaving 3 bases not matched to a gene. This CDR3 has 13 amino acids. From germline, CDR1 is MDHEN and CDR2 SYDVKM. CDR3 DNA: TGTGCCATCACAGGGGGCATGAACACTGAAGCTTTCTTT. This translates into CAITGGMNTEAFF.

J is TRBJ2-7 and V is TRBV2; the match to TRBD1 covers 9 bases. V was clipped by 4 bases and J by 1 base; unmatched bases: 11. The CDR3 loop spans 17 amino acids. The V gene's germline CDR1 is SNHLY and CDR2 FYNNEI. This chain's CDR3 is CASSVGTGSRGSYEQYF. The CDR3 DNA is TGTGCCAGCAGTGTCGGGACAGGGTCCCGAGGGTCCTACGAGCAGTACTTC.

The CDR3 coding sequence is TGCGCCAGCAGACAGGGAGTAGGTGAAAAACTGTTTTTT. Translating it yields CASRQGVGEKLFF. The chain links TRBV5-1 to TRBJ1-4; the D gene is possibly TRBD1 (6 bases). The length of the CDR3 is 13 residues. Germline values: CDR1 SGHRS, CDR2 YFSETQ. Trimming took 5 bases from V and 7 from J, leaving 12 bases between them.

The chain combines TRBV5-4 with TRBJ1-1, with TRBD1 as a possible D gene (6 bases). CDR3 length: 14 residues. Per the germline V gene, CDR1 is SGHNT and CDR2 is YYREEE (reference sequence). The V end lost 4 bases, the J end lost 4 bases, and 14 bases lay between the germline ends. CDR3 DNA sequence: TGTGCCAGCAGCCCAGGGGTCTGGGGCACTGAAGCTTTCTTT. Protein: CASSPGVWGTEAFF.

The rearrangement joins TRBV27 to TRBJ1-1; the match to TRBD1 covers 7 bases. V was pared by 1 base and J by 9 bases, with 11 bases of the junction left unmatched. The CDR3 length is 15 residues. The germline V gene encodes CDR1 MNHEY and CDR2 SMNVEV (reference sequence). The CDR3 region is CASSLFSPDRAQAFF. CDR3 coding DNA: TGTGCCAGCAGTTTATTCAGCCCAGACAGGGCCCAAGCTTTCTTT.

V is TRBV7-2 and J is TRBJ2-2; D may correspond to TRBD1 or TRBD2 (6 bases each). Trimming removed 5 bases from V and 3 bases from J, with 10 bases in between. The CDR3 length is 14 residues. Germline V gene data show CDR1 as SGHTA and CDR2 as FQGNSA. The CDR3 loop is CASSPGGYTGELFF. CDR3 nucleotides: TGTGCCAGCAGCCCCGGGGGCTACACCGGGGAGCTGTTTTTT. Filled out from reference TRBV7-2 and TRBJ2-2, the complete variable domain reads GAGVSQSPSNKVTEKGKDVELRCDPISGHTALYWYRQSLGQGLEFLIYFQGNSAPDKSGLPSDRFSAERTGGSVSTLTIQRTQQEDSAVYLCASSPGGYTGELFFGEGSRLTVL.

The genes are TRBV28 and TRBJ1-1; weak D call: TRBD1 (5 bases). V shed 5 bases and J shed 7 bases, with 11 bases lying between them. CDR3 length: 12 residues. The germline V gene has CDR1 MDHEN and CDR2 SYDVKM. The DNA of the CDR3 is TGTGCCAGCAGTCACAGGTGGCGTGAAGCTTTCTTT. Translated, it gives CASSHRWREAFF. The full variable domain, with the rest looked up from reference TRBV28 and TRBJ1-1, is DVKVTQSSRYLVKRTGEKVFLECVQDMDHENMFWYRQDPGLGLRLIYFSYDVKMKEKGDIPEGYSVSREKKERFSLILESASTNQTSMYLCASSHRWREAFFGQGTRLTVV.

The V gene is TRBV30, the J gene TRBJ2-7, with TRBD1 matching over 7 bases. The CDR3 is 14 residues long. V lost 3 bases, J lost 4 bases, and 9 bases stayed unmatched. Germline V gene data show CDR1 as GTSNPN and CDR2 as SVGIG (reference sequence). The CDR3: CAWRIQGWKYEQYF. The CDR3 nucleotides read TGTGCCTGGAGGATACAGGGGTGGAAGTACGAGCAGTACTTC.

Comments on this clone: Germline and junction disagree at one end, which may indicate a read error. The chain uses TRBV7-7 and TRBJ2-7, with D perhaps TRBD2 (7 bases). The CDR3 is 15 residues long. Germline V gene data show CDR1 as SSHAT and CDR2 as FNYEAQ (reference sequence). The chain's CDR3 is CASSPLGGGTYEQYF. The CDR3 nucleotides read TGTGCTAGCAGCCCCCTAGGGGGGGGGACCTACGAGCAGTACTTC.